This is a list of T cell receptor beta chains from one sample in a study of a mutant IDH1 vaccine in newly diagnosed glioma. These receptors lack a known antigen. Generated by immunoSEQ multiplex PCR, the TCRdb table keeps only in-frame clones and is missing some. The sample lists fewer than 30,000 clones, approximately 80% occurring once. The sequencing used PBMCs, collected from a glioma patient whose treatment included an IDH1 peptide vaccine. The receptor set was obtained from a man aged 35 to 55 with glioma. Each CDR3 is given with its conserved first and last residue. The order of the fields is J gene, D gene, V gene, clone size, CDR3 protein, CDR3 DNA. The D gene is left open where the match is weak. Clone size is not always given. Where it is, it says once, few, many or a class for expanded clones.

TRBJ1-2,.,TRBV9,.,CASSVYNYGYTF,TGTGCCAGCAGCGTATATAACTATGGCTACACCTTC
TRBJ2-1,TRBD2,TRBV29-1,.,CSVAAGALGNEQFF,TGCAGCGTTGCTGCGGGAGCCTTAGGTAATGAGCAGTTCTTC
TRBJ1-5,TRBD1,TRBV30,.,CAWSRRTGPRIRNQPQHF,TGTGCCTGGAGCCGCAGGACAGGGCCTCGGATTCGCAATCAGCCCCAGCATTTT
TRBJ2-3,.,TRBV2,.,CASRATSTDTQYF,TGTGCCAGCAGGGCAACTAGCACAGATACGCAGTATTTT
TRBJ1-5,.,TRBV5-1,.,CASSLGSDNQPQHF,TGCGCCAGCAGCTTGGGGTCAGACAATCAGCCCCAGCATTTT
TRBJ2-6,.,TRBV19,few,CASSLGLGDAGANVLTF,TGTGCCAGTAGTCTGGGGCTCGGGGACGCTGGGGCCAACGTCCTGACTTTC
TRBJ2-1,.,TRBV4-1,.,CASSQDGLKYNEQFF,TGCGCCAGCAGCCAAGACGGGCTCAAGTACAATGAGCAGTTCTTC
TRBJ2-2,.,TRBV5-1,.,CASSLVPSDNTGELFF,TGCGCCAGCAGCTTGGTCCCTAGCGACAACACCGGGGAGCTGTTTTTT
TRBJ2-7,.,TRBV7-2,.,CASSLKEGSGQYF,TGTGCCAGCAGCTTAAAAGAAGGGAGTGGGCAGTACTTC
TRBJ1-5,.,TRBV6-1,once,CASTLGDGRQPQHF,TGTGCCAGCACACTAGGGGATGGACGTCAGCCCCAGCATTTT
TRBJ1-4,.,TRBV7-9,few,CASSLNARRGSEKLFF,TGTGCCAGCAGCTTAAACGCGCGGAGGGGAAGCGAAAAACTGTTTTTT
TRBJ2-1,TRBD2,TRBV10-1,.,CASRPSGTERVEQFF,TGCGCCAGTCGACCTAGCGGGACCGAAAGGGTTGAACAGTTCTTC
TRBJ2-1,TRBD2,TRBV4-3,few,CASSQEPSGYNEQFF,TGCGCCAGCAGCCAAGAACCTAGCGGTTACAATGAGCAGTTCTTC
TRBJ2-6,.,TRBV7-6,.,CASSSSPSSGANVLTF,TGTGCCAGCAGCTCCAGTCCCAGCTCTGGGGCCAACGTCCTGACTTTC
TRBJ1-2,TRBD1,TRBV5-1,.,CASSYNDRGFGYTF,TGCGCCAGCTCATATAATGACAGGGGATTTGGCTACACCTTC
TRBJ1-1,TRBD1,TRBV7-2,.,CASSSRRGTGSDEAFF,TGTGCCAGCAGCTCCCGTCGGGGGACAGGGTCCGATGAAGCTTTCTTT
TRBJ2-1,TRBD2,TRBV29-1,.,CSVNGRSGSYNEQFF,TGCAGCGTTAATGGTCGTAGCGGGAGCTACAATGAGCAGTTCTTC
TRBJ2-6,.,TRBV29-1,few,CSVGSGSGANVLTF,TGCAGCGTTGGAAGCGGCTCTGGGGCCAACGTCCTGACTTTC
TRBJ2-6,TRBD1,TRBV7-8,.,CASSPGQGNPSGANVLTF,TGTGCCAGCAGCCCTGGACAGGGGAACCCCTCTGGGGCCAACGTCCTGACTTTC
TRBJ1-5,.,TRBV7-8,.,CASSLTGTTSDRNQPQHF,TGTGCCAGCAGCTTAACGGGGACCACCTCTGACCGCAATCAGCCCCAGCATTTT
TRBJ2-3,TRBD2,TRBV27,.,CASRGPTSGKGDTQYF,TGTGCCAGCAGGGGCCCAACTAGCGGGAAAGGAGATACGCAGTATTTT
TRBJ2-2,.,TRBV10-1,.,CASSERQGNTGELFF,TGCGCCAGCAGTGAGCGGCAGGGCAACACCGGGGAGCTGTTTTTT
TRBJ2-2,.,TRBV4-1,.,CASSQVPGANTGELFF,TGCGCCAGCAGCCAAGTTCCAGGCGCGAACACCGGGGAGCTGTTTTTT
TRBJ2-7,.,TRBV7-2,.,CASSLSRFSYEQYF,TGTGCCAGCAGCTTATCGAGGTTTTCCTACGAGCAGTACTTC
TRBJ1-2,.,TRBV27,medium-sized,CASQTIRGGSGYTF,TGTGCCAGCCAAACTATTCGAGGGGGAAGTGGCTACACCTTC
TRBJ2-4,.,TRBV2,.,CASNFVVAKNIQYF,TGTGCCAGCAACTTCGTCGTAGCCAAAAACATTCAGTACTTC
TRBJ2-1,TRBD2,TRBV7-9,.,CASSFTSGGSGGDEQFF,TGTGCCAGCAGCTTCACTAGCGGGGGATCAGGAGGGGATGAGCAGTTCTTC
TRBJ1-2,TRBD1,TRBV5-5,.,CASSPMTGVDYGYTF,TGTGCCAGCAGCCCGATGACAGGGGTAGACTATGGCTACACCTTC
TRBJ2-1,.,TRBV15,few,CATSGVQKNDEQFF,TGTGCCACCAGCGGTGTGCAAAAAAACGATGAGCAGTTCTTC
TRBJ1-5,.,TRBV6-1,.,CASSEARGLNQPQHF,TGTGCCAGCAGTGAGGCACGGGGGCTCAATCAGCCCCAGCATTTT
TRBJ1-3,TRBD1,TRBV19,.,CAGSSSSGGAGNTIYF,TGTGCCGGTAGTAGTTCTTCAGGGGGCGCAGGAAACACCATATATTTT
TRBJ2-1,.,TRBV4-3,.,CASSQGSPIADNEQFF,TGCGCCAGCAGCCAGGGATCCCCGATCGCTGACAATGAGCAGTTCTTC
TRBJ2-1,TRBD2,TRBV5-4,.,CASSTSTSGSLYEQFF,TGTGCCAGCAGCACGTCGACTAGCGGGAGTTTATATGAGCAGTTCTTC
TRBJ1-3,TRBD1,TRBV11-2,.,CASSARQGGGNTIYF,TGTGCCAGCAGCGCTCGACAGGGGGGAGGAAACACCATATATTTT
TRBJ1-5,.,TRBV4-3,.,CASSPLRQGLRNQPQHF,TGCGCCAGCAGCCCACTGAGGCAGGGATTAAGAAATCAGCCCCAGCATTTT
TRBJ1-1,.,TRBV27,few,CASSLSSTARAFF,TGTGCCAGCAGTTTATCGAGTACTGCGAGAGCTTTCTTT
TRBJ1-1,.,TRBV6-4,once,CASRAQGNTEAFF,TGTGCCAGCCGTGCACAGGGGAACACTGAAGCTTTCTTT
TRBJ2-2,.,TRBV7-2,.,CASSPSMYGELFF,TGTGCCAGCAGCCCCTCGATGTACGGGGAGCTGTTTTTT
TRBJ1-1,TRBD1,TRBV5-1,.,CASSFGQGGTEAFF,TGCGCCAGCAGCTTTGGACAGGGCGGGACTGAAGCTTTCTTT
TRBJ2-3,.,TRBV7-9,once,CASRQPTDTQYF,TGTGCCAGCAGGCAACCTACAGATACGCAGTATTTT
TRBJ2-3,.,TRBV7-9,.,CASSLGFTQYF,TGTGCCAGCAGCTTAGGCTTTACGCAGTATTTT
TRBJ1-4,.,TRBV2,.,CASSDNGAQKLFF,TGTGCCAGCAGTGACAATGGGGCACAAAAACTGTTTTTT
TRBJ2-1,TRBD2,TRBV4-2,few,CASSQTTSEYNEQFF,TGTGCCAGCAGCCAAACGACTAGCGAATACAATGAGCAGTTCTTC
TRBJ1-2,.,TRBV15,.,CATSSRPLLRDLDRGSYGYTF,TGTGCCACCAGCAGCAGGCCACTCCTCCGGGACTTAGACCGGGGGAGCTATGGCTACACCTTC
TRBJ2-1,.,TRBV19,.,CASRGLAPNNEQFF,TGTGCCAGTAGGGGGCTAGCGCCGAACAATGAGCAGTTCTTC
TRBJ1-3,TRBD1,TRBV7-8,.,CASSSWTGDLSGNTIYF,TGTGCCAGCAGCTCTTGGACAGGGGACCTCTCTGGAAACACCATATATTTT
TRBJ1-4,TRBD1,TRBV7-9,.,CASSLIGGEEKLFF,TGTGCCAGCAGCTTAATAGGGGGCGAGGAAAAACTGTTTTTT
TRBJ2-6,.,TRBV6-5,.,CASSYSSSGANVLTF,TGTGCCAGCAGTTACTCGAGCTCTGGGGCCAACGTCCTGACTTTC
TRBJ2-1,TRBD2,TRBV7-9,.,CASSLVPSLLADNNEQFF,TGTGCCAGCAGCTTAGTGCCCAGTCTACTAGCGGACAACAATGAGCAGTTCTTC
TRBJ1-4,.,TRBV29-1,.,CSGGAGRELFF,TGCAGCGGGGGGGCCGGGAGAGAACTGTTTTTT
TRBJ1-5,TRBD1,TRBV7-9,.,CASSLVPGQVSNQPQHF,TGTGCCAGCAGCTTAGTTCCGGGACAGGTGAGCAATCAGCCCCAGCATTTT
TRBJ1-5,TRBD1,TRBV27,.,CASSFDRVQPQHF,TGTGCCAGCAGCTTCGACAGGGTTCAGCCCCAGCATTTT
TRBJ2-3,TRBD2,TRBV5-4,.,CASSIGTSGSPTQYF,TGTGCCAGCAGCATCGGGACTAGCGGGAGCCCCACGCAGTATTTT
TRBJ1-1,TRBD1,TRBV5-1,.,CASSIGQGGLAFF,TGCGCCAGCAGCATCGGACAGGGAGGGTTAGCTTTCTTT
TRBJ2-5,.,TRBV29-1,.,CSVFAGNQETQYF,TGCAGCGTTTTTGCAGGCAACCAGGAGACCCAGTACTTC